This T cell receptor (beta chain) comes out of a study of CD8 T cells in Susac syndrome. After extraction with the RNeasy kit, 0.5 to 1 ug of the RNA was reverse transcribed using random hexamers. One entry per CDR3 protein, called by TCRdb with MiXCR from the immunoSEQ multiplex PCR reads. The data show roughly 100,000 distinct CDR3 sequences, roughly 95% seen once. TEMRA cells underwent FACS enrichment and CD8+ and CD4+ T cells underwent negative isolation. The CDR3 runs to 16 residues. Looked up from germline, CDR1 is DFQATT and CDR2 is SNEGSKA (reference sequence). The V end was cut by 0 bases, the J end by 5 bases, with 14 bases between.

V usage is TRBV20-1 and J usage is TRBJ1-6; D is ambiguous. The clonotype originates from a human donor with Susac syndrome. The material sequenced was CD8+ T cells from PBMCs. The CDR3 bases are TGCAGTGCTAGAGATATGGAGGGAGTCCATAATTCACCCCTCCACTTT. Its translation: CSARDMEGVHNSPLHF.